Presented here are 20 T cell receptor beta chains from one specimen sequenced in a study of T-cell memory formation after mild COVID-19. TCRdb passed the 5' RACE reads through MiXCR, listing each CDR3 protein once. The table includes 400,000 or so distinct CDR3 sequences, under 25% detected once. The material sequenced was PBMCs or a T cell subset sorted from them (not recorded which). Receptors originate from an adult woman who had mild COVID-19 (a few samples of this study predate the infection). Cell type and time point are not known.

The chain is built from TRBV4-1 and TRBJ2-2, with D uncertain. Germline CDR1 and CDR2: MGHRA and YSYEKL. V was shortened by 1 base and J by 8 bases, with 17 bases between the two germline ends. The CDR3 is 16 amino acids. CDR3 sequence: CASSQGRLRRSGELFF. CDR3 in DNA: TGCGCCAGCAGCCAAGGCAGATTACGAAGGAGTGGGGAGCTGTTTTTT.

This clonotype showed up just a few times. The chain recombines TRBV12-3 or TRBV12-4 with TRBJ2-1; D gene ambiguous. The CDR3 is made up of 13 amino acids. V dropped 5 bases and J dropped 7 bases, with 12 bases sitting between them. CDR3 residues: CASSATIGNEQFF. The CDR3 DNA is TGTGCCAGCAGTGCAACGATTGGGAATGAGCAGTTCTTC.

This clonotype has ten or more counts. This chain joins TRBV12-3 or TRBV12-4 and TRBJ2-6; D gene uncertain. This CDR3 region has 15 residues. V gave up 7 bases and J gave up 0 bases, with 10 bases separating them. CDR3 residues: CASNPDHSGANVLTF. The CDR3 coding sequence is TGTGCCAGCAACCCCGACCACTCTGGGGCCAACGTCCTGACTTTC.

This clonotype was recorded once. The CDR3 region is CASSPDRSDHNEQFF. The CDR3 bases are TGTGCCAGCAGCCCGGACAGGAGTGATCACAATGAGCAGTTCTTC. This chain links TRBV7-3 with TRBJ2-1; TRBD1 matches 7 bases. With V trimmed by 5 bases and J by 5 bases, 9 bases remained unmatched. The CDR3 contains 15 residues. Germline V gene sequence: CDR1 SGHTA, CDR2 FQGTGA.

The V gene is TRBV9, the J gene TRBJ1-3; D is uncertain. Germline V gene sequence: CDR1 SGDLS, CDR2 YYNGEE. This CDR3 has 16 amino acids. Between the trimmed V and J ends, which lost 0 bases and 0 bases, there was a span of 10 bases. The CDR3 nucleotides read TGTGCCAGCAGCGTAGTCGGATCCTACTCTGGAAACACCATATATTTT. Translating it yields CASSVVGSYSGNTIYF. The variable domain in full, completed from reference TRBV9 and TRBJ1-3, reads DSGVTQTPKHLITATGQRVTLRCSPRSGDLSVYWYQQSLDQGLQFLIQYYNGEERAKGNILERFSAQQFPDLHSELNLSSLELGDSALYFCASSVVGSYSGNTIYFGEGSWLTVV.

This clonotype was seen ten or more times. The V and J genes are TRBV2 and TRBJ2-5, with TRBD2 matching over 8 bases. The CDR3 spans 14 residues. The V gene end was trimmed by 7 bases and the J gene end by 3 bases; junction bases not matched to a gene: 7. The germline V gene has CDR1 SNHLY and CDR2 FYNNEI. In nucleotides, the CDR3 is TGTGCCAGCACTCAAGCGGGGGCCGAAGAGACCCAGTACTTC. Translating it yields CASTQAGAEETQYF.

The table lists this clonotype with a few counts. The chain combines TRBV30 with TRBJ2-3; 10 bases agree with TRBD2. The CDR3 is made up of 14 amino acids. Germline V gives CDR1 GTSNPN, CDR2 SVGIG (reference sequence). The junction had 6 bases not matched to a gene; V was cut back by 3 bases and J by 6 bases. CDR3: CAWRASGSGDTQYF. DNA for the CDR3: TGTGCCTGGAGGGCTAGCGGGAGTGGTGATACGCAGTATTTT.

V gene TRBV20-1 combines with J gene TRBJ2-3; 12 positions agree with TRBD2. The V segment lost 6 bases and the J segment 6 bases; nucleotides outside the gene matches: 13. Germline V CDR1 and CDR2: DFQATT, SNEGSKA (reference sequence). CDR3 size: 16 residues. The CDR3 protein is CSATMTLAGGADTQYF. In nucleotides, the CDR3 is TGCAGTGCCACCATGACGCTAGCGGGAGGGGCGGATACGCAGTATTTT.

V is TRBV7-2 and J is TRBJ2-3, with 10 bases lining up with TRBD2. V gave up 2 bases and J gave up 4 bases; unmatched junction bases: 6. Germline V CDR1 and CDR2: SGHTA, FQGNSA. CDR3 length: 16 residues. In DNA, the CDR3 is TGTGCCAGCAGCTTAAGGTCTCTAGCGGGAGCAGATACGCAGTATTTT. It specifies CASSLRSLAGADTQYF.

As regards this clonotype: A single base separates this from a much larger clone, so it may be a read error. This chain links TRBV20-1 with TRBJ2-5; a possible D gene is TRBD2 (6 bases). The CDR3 covers 13 residues. Germline V CDR1 and CDR2: DFQATT, SNEGSKA (reference sequence). The germline V and J ends were trimmed by 4 bases and 5 bases, with 14 bases remaining between them. The CDR3 is CSAMTRAGETQYF. DNA of the CDR3: TGCAGTGCTATGACTAGGGCCGGGGAGACCCAGTACTTC.

This clonotype has more than one count but fewer than ten. This chain links TRBV7-9 with TRBJ2-1, with D perhaps TRBD2 (6 bases). This CDR3 comprises 15 residues. Trimming took 1 base from V and 5 from J, leaving 12 bases between them. Germline-derived CDR1 and CDR2 are SEHNR and FQNEAQ (reference sequence). DNA for the CDR3: TGTGCCAGCAGCTTAGGCCGGGGGATCCACAATGAGCAGTTCTTC. Translated, it gives CASSLGRGIHNEQFF.

The rearrangement uses TRBV4-1 and TRBJ2-1, with TRBD2 identical over 11 bases. In germline, CDR1 is MGHRA, CDR2 YSYEKL. This CDR3 is built from 15 residues. With 4 bases clipped from V and 4 bases from J, the junction kept 3 bases outside the gene matches. For the CDR3, the DNA is TGCGCCAGCAGCCCATCTAGCGGGGGGTACAATGAGCAGTTCTTC. Translation: CASSPSSGGYNEQFF.

The gene calls are TRBV20-1 and TRBJ2-7; D gene ambiguous. Germline V gene data show CDR1 as DFQATT and CDR2 as SNEGSKA (reference sequence). The CDR3 sequence is 13 residues long. Trimming removed 0 bases from V and 2 bases from J, with 8 bases in between. The CDR3 region is CSARDFSTYEQYF. CDR3 DNA: TGCAGTGCTAGAGACTTTAGCACCTACGAGCAGTACTTC.

This clonotype was detected many times. The chain is built from TRBV29-1 and TRBJ2-3, with D perhaps matching TRBD1 (5 bases). Deletions cut 1 base from V and 10 bases from J, with 12 bases between. The CDR3 covers 12 residues. Germline V lookup: CDR1 SQVTM, CDR2 ANQGSEA. This CDR3 reads CSVEGGLGAQYF. The CDR3 DNA reads as TGCAGCGTTGAAGGAGGCTTAGGGGCGCAGTATTTT.

The chain recombines TRBV5-1 with TRBJ2-7; the D gene could be TRBD1 or TRBD2 (5 bases each). The CDR3 is made up of 14 amino acids. The V end was cut by 4 bases, the J end by 0 bases, with 11 bases between. Germline CDR1 is SGHRS and CDR2 is YFSETQ. The CDR3 DNA sequence: TGCGCCAGCAGCAAAGGGACCGACTCCTACGAGCAGTACTTC. This sequence encodes CASSKGTDSYEQYF.

There are a few counts of this clonotype. The chain recombines TRBV10-3 with TRBJ2-5; no reliable D call. CDR1 and CDR2 (germline): ENHRY, SYGVKD. This CDR3 has 15 amino acids. V was pared by 2 bases and J by 5 bases, with 15 bases between. CDR3 residues: CAISEPDVGLETQYF. The CDR3 nucleotides read TGTGCCATCAGTGAGCCCGACGTAGGTTTGGAGACCCAGTACTTC.

This rearrangement joins TRBV27 to TRBJ1-6; weak D call: TRBD1 (5 bases). Germline V lookup: CDR1 MNHEY, CDR2 SMNVEV (reference sequence). The CDR3 is made up of 14 amino acids. V was trimmed by 4 bases and J by 7 bases, leaving 11 bases between them. The CDR3 here is CASSYQGRNSPLHF. The DNA for the CDR3 is TGTGCCAGCAGTTACCAGGGAAGGAATTCACCCCTCCACTTT.

The chain links TRBV6-5 to TRBJ1-1; D might be TRBD1 (6 bases). V was pared by 4 bases and J by 4 bases, with 16 bases between. The CDR3 has 15 residues. Germline-derived CDR1 and CDR2 are MNHEY and SVGAGI. CDR3 region: CASSLQSGHVTEAFF. Written as DNA, the CDR3 is TGTGCCAGCAGTTTGCAGTCGGGACATGTCACTGAAGCTTTCTTT.

This chain joins TRBV15 and TRBJ2-7; D is possibly TRBD1 (6 bases). V shed 2 bases and J shed 0 bases, with 14 bases lying between them. Germline CDR1 LNHNV, CDR2 YYDKDF (reference sequence). The CDR3 length is 16 residues. This CDR3 reads CATSRPGHSSSYEQYF. As DNA, the CDR3 is TGTGCCACCAGCAGACCGGGACACTCAAGCTCCTACGAGCAGTACTTC.

In this sample, this clonotype turned up a few times. The chain couples TRBV13 to TRBJ2-5, with 8 positions matching TRBD2. Germline CDR1 is PRHDT and CDR2 is FYEKMQ (reference sequence). The CDR3 has 14 amino acids. Losses at the gene ends were 5 bases for V and 4 bases for J; bases not matched to a gene: 6. As DNA, the CDR3 is TGTGCCAGCAGCCAACTAGCGGTTGGAGAGACCCAGTACTTC. Protein product: CASSQLAVGETQYF.